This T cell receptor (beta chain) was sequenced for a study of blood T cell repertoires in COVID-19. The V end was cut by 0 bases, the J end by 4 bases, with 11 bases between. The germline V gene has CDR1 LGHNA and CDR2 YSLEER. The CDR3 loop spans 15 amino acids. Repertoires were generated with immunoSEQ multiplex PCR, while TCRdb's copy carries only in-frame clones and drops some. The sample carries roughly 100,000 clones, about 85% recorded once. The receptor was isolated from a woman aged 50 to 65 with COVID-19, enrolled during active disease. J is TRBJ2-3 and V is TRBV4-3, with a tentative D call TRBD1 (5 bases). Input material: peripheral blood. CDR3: CASSQEHRPSDTQYF. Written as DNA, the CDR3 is TGCGCCAGCAGCCAAGAGCACAGGCCATCAGATACGCAGTATTTT.